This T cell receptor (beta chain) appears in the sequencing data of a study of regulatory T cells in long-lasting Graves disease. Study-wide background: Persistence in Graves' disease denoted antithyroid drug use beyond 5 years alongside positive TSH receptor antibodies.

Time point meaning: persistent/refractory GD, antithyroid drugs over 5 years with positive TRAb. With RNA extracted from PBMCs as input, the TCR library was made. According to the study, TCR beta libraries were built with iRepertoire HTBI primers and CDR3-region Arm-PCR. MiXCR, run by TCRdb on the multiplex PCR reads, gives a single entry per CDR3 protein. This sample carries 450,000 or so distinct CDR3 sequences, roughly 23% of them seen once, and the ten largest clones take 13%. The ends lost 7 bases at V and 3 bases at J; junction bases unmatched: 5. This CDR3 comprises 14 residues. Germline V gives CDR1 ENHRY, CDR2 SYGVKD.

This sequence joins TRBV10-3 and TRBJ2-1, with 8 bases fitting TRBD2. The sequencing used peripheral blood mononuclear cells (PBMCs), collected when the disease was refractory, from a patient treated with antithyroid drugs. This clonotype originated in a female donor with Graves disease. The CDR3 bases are TGTGCCATCACGGTAGCGGGGAGCTACAATGAGCAGTTCTTC. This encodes CAITVAGSYNEQFF.